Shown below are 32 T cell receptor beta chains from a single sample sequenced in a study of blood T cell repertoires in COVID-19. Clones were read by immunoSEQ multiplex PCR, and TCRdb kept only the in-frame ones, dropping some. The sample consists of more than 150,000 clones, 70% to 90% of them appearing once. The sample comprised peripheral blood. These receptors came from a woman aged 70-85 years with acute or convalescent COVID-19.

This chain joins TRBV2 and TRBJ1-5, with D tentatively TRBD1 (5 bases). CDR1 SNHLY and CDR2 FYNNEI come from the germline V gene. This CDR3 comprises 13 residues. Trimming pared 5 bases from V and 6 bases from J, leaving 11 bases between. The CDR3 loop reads CASSSDSSQPQHF. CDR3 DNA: TGTGCCAGCAGTTCTGACAGTTCTCAGCCCCAGCATTTT.

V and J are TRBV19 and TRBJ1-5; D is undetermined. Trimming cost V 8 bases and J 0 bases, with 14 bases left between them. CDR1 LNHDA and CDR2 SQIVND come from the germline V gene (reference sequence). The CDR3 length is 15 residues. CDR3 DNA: TGTGCCAGTTCCGGGTCCTCTTATAGCAATCAGCCCCAGCATTTT. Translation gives CASSGSSYSNQPQHF. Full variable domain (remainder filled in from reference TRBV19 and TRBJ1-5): DGGITQSPKYLFRKEGQNVTLSCEQNLNHDAMYWYRQDPGQGLRLIYYSQIVNDFQKGDIAEGYSVSREKKESFPLTVTSAQKNPTAFYLCASSGSSYSNQPQHFGDGTRLSIL.

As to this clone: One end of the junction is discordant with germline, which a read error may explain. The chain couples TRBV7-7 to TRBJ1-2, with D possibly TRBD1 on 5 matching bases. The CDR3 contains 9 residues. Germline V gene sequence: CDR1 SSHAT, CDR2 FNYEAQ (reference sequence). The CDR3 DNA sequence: TGTGCTAGCAGCTTGGGGGGACCTTTC. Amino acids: CASSLGGPF.

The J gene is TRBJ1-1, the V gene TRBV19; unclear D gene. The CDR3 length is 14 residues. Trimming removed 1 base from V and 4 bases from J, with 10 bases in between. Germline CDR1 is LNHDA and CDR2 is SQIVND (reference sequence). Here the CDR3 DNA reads TGTGCCAGTAGTATAGCCACCCCAGGCACTGAAGCTTTCTTT. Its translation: CASSIATPGTEAFF.

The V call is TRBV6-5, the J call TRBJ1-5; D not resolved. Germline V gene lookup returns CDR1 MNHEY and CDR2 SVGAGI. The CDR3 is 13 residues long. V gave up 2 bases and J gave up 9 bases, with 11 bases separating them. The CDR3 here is CASSYDHLAPQHF. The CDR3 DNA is TGTGCCAGCAGTTACGATCATTTGGCGCCCCAGCATTTT.

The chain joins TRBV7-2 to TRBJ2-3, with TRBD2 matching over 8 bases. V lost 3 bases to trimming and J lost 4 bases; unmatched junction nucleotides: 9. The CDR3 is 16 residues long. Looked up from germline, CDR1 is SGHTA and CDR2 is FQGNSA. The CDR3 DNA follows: TGTGCCAGCAGCTTCTGGGGGCGGGGGGAACCAGATACGCAGTATTTT. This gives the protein CASSFWGRGEPDTQYF.

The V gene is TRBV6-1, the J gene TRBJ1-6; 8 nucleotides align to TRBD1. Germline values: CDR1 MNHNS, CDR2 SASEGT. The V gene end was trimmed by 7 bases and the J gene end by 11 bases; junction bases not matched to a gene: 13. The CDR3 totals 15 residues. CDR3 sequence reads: CASTNERQGRAPLHF. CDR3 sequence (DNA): TGTGCCAGCACCAACGAGAGACAGGGGAGGGCACCCCTCCACTTT.

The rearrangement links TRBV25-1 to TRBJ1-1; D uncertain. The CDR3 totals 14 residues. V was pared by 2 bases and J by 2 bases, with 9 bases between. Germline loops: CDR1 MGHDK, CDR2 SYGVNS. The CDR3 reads CASSEHDFNTEAFF. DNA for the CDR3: TGTGCCAGCAGTGAACACGACTTCAACACTGAAGCTTTCTTT. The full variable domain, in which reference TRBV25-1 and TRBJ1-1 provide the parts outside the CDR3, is EADIYQTPRYLVIGTGKKITLECSQTMGHDKMYWYQQDPGMELHLIHYSYGVNSTEKGDLSSESTVSRIRTEHFPLTLESARPSHTSQYLCASSEHDFNTEAFFGQGTRLTVV.

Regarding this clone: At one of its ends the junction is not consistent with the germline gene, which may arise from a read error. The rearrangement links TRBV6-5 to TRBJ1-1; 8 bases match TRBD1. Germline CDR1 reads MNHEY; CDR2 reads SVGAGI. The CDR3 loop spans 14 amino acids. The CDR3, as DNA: TGTGCCAGCAGTTACCCGGGACAGGTCCTATCTACAATCTTT. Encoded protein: CASSYPGQVLSTIF.

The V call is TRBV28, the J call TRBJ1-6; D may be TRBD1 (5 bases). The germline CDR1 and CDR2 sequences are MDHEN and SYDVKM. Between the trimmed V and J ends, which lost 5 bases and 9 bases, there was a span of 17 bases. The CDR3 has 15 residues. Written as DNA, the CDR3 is TGTGCCAGCAGTGCTCCCGGGGGGTCAGGTTCACCCCTCCACTTT. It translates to CASSAPGGSGSPLHF.

The CDR3 protein is CASSLAGRRRISPLHF. For the CDR3, the DNA is TGTGCCAGCAGCTTGGCTGGCCGGCGGCGAATTTCACCCCTCCACTTT. This chain links TRBV5-8 with TRBJ1-6; D unresolved. From germline, CDR1 is SGHTS and CDR2 YDEGEE. V shed 0 bases and J shed 9 bases, with 16 bases lying between them. The CDR3 runs to 16 residues. The full variable domain, in which reference TRBV5-8 and TRBJ1-6 provide the parts outside the CDR3, is EAGVTQSPTHLIKTRGQQATLRCSPISGHTSVYWYQQALGLGLQFLLWYDEGEERNRGNFPPRFSGRQFPNYSSELNVNALELEDSALYLCASSLAGRRRISPLHFGNGTRLTVT.

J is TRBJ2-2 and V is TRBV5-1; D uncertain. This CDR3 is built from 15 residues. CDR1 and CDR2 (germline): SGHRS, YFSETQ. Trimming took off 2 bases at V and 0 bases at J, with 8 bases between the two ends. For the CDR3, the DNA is TGCGCCAGCAGCTTAGGCGGAACGAACACCGGGGAGCTGTTTTTT. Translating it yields CASSLGGTNTGELFF.

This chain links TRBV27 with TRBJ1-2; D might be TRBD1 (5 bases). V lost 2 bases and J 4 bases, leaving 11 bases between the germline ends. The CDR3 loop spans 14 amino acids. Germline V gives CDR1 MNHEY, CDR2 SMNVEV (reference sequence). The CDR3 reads CASSLKGPPYGYTF. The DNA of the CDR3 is TGTGCCAGCAGTTTAAAGGGGCCTCCCTATGGCTACACCTTC.

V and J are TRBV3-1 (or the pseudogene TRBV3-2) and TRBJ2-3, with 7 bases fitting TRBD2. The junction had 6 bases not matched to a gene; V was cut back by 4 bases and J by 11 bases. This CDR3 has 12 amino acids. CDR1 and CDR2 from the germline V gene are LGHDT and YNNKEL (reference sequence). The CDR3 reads CASSPFGLGQYF. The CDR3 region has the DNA TGTGCCAGCAGCCCGTTCGGACTAGGGCAGTATTTT.

The CDR3 sequence: CASSKAGLAGGSSYNEQFF. The CDR3, as DNA: TGTGCCAGCAGCAAAGCGGGACTAGCGGGGGGGAGCTCCTACAATGAGCAGTTCTTC. This chain connects TRBV21-1 to TRBJ2-1; the DNA was not compared with TRBD2, the D call given in the table. TRBV21-1 constitutes a pseudogene. This CDR3 has 19 residues.

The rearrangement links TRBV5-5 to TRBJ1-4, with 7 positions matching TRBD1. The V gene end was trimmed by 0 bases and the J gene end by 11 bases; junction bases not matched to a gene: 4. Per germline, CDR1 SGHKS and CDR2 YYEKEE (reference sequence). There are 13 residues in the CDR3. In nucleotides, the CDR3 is TGTGCCAGCAGCTTGGGGCAGGGGGTCAAACTGTTTTTT. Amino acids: CASSLGQGVKLFF.

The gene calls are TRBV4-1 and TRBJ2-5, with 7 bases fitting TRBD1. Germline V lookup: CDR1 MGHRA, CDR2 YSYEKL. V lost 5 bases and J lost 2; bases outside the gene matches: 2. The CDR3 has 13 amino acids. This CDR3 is CASSRQGQETQYF. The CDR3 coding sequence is TGCGCCAGCAGCAGACAGGGACAAGAGACCCAGTACTTC.

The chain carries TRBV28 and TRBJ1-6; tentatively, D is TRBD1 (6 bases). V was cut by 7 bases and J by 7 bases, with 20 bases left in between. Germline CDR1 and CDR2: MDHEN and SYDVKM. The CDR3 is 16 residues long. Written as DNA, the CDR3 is TGTGCCAGCACGACGACCCGGACAGAGCTCAATTCACCCCTCCACTTT. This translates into CASTTTRTELNSPLHF.

DNA of the CDR3: TGTGCCAGCAGCTTGGGTAGCGGGGCTAGCTCCTACGAGCAGTACGTC. Translating gives CASSLGSGASSYEQYV. The chain combines TRBV7-2 with TRBJ2-7; TRBD2 aligns across 8 bases. CDR1 and CDR2 from the germline V gene are SGHTA and FQGNSA. CDR3 length: 16 amino acids. J gave up 0 bases and V 3 bases, and 7 bases lay outside the gene matches.

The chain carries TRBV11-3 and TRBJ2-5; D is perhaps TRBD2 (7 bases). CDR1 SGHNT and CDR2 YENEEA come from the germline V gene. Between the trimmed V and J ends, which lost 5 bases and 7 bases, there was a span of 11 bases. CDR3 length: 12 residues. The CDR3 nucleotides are TGTGCCAGCAGCGGGGGGGCCGGGACCCAGTACTTC. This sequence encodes CASSGGAGTQYF.

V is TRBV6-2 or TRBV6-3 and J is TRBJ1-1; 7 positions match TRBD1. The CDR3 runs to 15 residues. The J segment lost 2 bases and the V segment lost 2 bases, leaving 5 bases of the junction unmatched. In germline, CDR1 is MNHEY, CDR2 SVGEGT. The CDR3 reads CASSYPRGYNTEAFF. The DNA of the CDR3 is TGTGCCAGCAGTTACCCCAGGGGGTACAACACTGAAGCTTTCTTT.

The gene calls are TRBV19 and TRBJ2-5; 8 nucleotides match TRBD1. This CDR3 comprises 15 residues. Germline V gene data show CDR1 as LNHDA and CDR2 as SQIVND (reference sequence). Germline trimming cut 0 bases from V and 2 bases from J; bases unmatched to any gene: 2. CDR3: CASSIEGTGQETQYF. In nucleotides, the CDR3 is TGTGCCAGTAGTATAGAAGGGACAGGACAAGAGACCCAGTACTTC.

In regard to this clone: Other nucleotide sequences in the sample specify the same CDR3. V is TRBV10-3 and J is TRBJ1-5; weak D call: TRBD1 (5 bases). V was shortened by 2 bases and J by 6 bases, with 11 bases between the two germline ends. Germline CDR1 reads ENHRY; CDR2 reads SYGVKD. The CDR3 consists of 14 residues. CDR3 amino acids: CAISEGQGSQPQHF. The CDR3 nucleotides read TGTGCCATCAGTGAGGGTCAGGGAAGTCAGCCCCAGCATTTT.

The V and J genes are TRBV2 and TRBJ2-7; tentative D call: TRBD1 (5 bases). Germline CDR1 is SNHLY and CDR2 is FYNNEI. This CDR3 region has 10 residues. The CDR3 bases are TGTGATTACAGGTCCTACGAGCAGTACGTC. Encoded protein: CDYRSYEQYV.

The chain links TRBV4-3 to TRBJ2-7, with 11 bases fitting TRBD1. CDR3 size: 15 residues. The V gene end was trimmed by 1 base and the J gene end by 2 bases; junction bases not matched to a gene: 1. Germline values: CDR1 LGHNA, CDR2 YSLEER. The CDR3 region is CASSQGTGGPYEQYF. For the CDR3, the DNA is TGCGCCAGCAGCCAAGGGACAGGGGGCCCCTACGAGCAGTACTTC.

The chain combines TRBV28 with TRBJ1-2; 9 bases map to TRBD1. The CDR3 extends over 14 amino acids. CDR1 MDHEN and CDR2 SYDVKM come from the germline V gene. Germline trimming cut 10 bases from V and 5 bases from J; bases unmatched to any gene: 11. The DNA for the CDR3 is TGTGCCACCCGGAGAACAGGGGGCTTGTATGGCTACACCTTC. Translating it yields CATRRTGGLYGYTF.

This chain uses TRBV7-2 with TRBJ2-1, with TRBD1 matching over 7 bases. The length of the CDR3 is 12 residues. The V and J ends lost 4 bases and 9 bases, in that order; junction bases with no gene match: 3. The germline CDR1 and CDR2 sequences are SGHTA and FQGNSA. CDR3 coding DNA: TGTGCCAGCAGCTCACAGGGGTTTGAGCAGTTCTTC. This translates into CASSSQGFEQFF. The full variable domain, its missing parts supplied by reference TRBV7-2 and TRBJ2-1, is GAGVSQSPSNKVTEKGKDVELRCDPISGHTALYWYRQSLGQGLEFLIYFQGNSAPDKSGLPSDRFSAERTGGSVSTLTIQRTQQEDSAVYLCASSSQGFEQFFGPGTRLTVL.

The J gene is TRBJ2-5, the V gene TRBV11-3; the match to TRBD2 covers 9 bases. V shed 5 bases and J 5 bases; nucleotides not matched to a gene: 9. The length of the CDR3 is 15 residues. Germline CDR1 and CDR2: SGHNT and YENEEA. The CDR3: CASSGGTSPSETQYF. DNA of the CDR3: TGTGCCAGCAGCGGAGGGACTAGCCCAAGCGAGACCCAGTACTTC.

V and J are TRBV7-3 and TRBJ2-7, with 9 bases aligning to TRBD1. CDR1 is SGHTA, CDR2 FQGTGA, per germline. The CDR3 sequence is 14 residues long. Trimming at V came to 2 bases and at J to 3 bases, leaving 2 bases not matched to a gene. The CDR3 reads CASSLAGQGYEQYF. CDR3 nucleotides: TGTGCCAGCAGCTTAGCGGGACAGGGCTACGAGCAGTACTTC.

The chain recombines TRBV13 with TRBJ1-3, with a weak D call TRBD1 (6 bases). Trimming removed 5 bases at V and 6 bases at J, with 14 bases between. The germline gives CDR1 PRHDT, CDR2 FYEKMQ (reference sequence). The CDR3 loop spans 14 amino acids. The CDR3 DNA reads TGTGCCAGCAGCCCCCGTGGGGGGGCAAACACCATATATTTT. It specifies CASSPRGGANTIYF. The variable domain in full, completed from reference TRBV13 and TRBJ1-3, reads AAGVIQSPRHLIKEKRETATLKCYPIPRHDTVYWYQQGPGQDPQFLISFYEKMQSDKGSIPDRFSAQQFSDYHSELNMSSLELGDSALYFCASSPRGGANTIYFGEGSWLTVV.

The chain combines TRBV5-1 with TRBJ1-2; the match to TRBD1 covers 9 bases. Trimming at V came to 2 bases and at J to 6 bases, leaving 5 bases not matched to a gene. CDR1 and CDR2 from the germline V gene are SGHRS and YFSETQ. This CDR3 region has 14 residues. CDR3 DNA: TGCGCCAGCAGCTTAGGACAGGGGCAGGATGGCTACACCTTC. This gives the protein CASSLGQGQDGYTF.

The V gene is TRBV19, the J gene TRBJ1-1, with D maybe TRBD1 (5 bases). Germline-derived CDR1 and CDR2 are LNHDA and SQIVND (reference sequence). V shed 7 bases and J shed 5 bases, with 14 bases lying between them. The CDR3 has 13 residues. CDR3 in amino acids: CASTNGGGTEAFF. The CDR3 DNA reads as TGTGCCAGTACCAACGGGGGAGGGACTGAAGCTTTCTTT.